This T cell receptor beta chain was found in a study of cytomegalovirus exposure and HLA in healthy donors. Trimming took 5 bases from V and 3 from J, leaving 19 bases between them. This CDR3 has 16 residues. Germline CDR1 is SGHTA and CDR2 is FQGTGA. The PCR employed 60 Vbeta primers together with 13 Jbeta primers. TCRdb keeps only in-frame clones here, not all; method: immunoSEQ multiplex PCR. The table shows approximately 150,000 clones, with about 80% occurring only once. The sample taken for sequencing was PBMCs. This chain uses TRBV7-3 with TRBJ1-1; no clear D gene. This sequence originates from a man between 25 and 39 years old in good health and CMV-seronegative. This chain's CDR3 is CASSQKPGRPYTEAFF. As DNA, the CDR3 is TGTGCCAGCAGCCAAAAACCAGGCAGGCCGTACACTGAAGCTTTCTTT.